The 5 T cell receptor beta chains in this list originate from one sample, sequenced in a study of blood T cell repertoires in COVID-19. This table comes from immunoSEQ multiplex PCR, and its TCRdb copy is limited to in-frame clones, with some not included. The sample consists of 100,000 to 140,000 clones, about nine tenths of them appearing once. The sequenced material came from peripheral blood. All receptors come from a man aged 50 to 60 with active or convalescent COVID-19.

The J gene is TRBJ1-5, the V gene TRBV7-8; D is perhaps TRBD1 (5 bases). CDR1 SGHVS and CDR2 FQNEAQ come from the germline V gene. CDR3 length: 17 residues. With 2 bases removed from V and 0 bases from J, the gap between germline ends came to 14 bases. CDR3 amino acids: CASSLFQGTYSNQPQHF. In nucleotides, the CDR3 is TGTGCCAGCAGCTTATTTCAGGGCACTTATAGCAATCAGCCCCAGCATTTT.

The chain combines TRBV9 with TRBJ1-2, with D uncertain. Germline CDR1 is SGDLS and CDR2 is YYNGEE. This CDR3 comprises 14 residues. The V end was cut by 3 bases, the J end by 7 bases, with 16 bases between. The CDR3 coding sequence is TGTGCCAGCAGCGAGCAAGGAGAGCGTAGTGGCTACACCTTC. It codes for CASSEQGERSGYTF.

V gene TRBV29-1 combines with J gene TRBJ1-1; no clear D gene. The CDR3 is 12 amino acids. Germline values: CDR1 SQVTM, CDR2 ANQGSEA. Trimming took off 4 bases at V and 3 bases at J, with 9 bases between the two ends. The CDR3 DNA follows: TGCAGCGTTGCAGCGGAGGACACTGAAGCTTTCTTT. It codes for CSVAAEDTEAFF.

CDR3 protein: CASSYSLAGGKHEQYF. For the CDR3, the DNA is TGTGCCAGCAGTTACTCGCTAGCGGGAGGGAAACACGAGCAGTACTTC. V and J are TRBV6-2 or TRBV6-3 and TRBJ2-7, with 12 positions matching TRBD2. There are 16 residues in the CDR3. V lost 0 bases and J lost 5; bases outside the gene matches: 5. The germline CDR1 and CDR2 sequences are MNHEY and SVGEGT.

CDR3 sequence: CASSKLAGVSNEQFF. CDR3 in DNA: TGTGCCAGCAGTAAGCTAGCGGGAGTTAGTAATGAGCAGTTCTTC. The chain is built from TRBV25-1 and TRBJ2-1; TRBD2 aligns across 10 bases. CDR1 is MGHDK, CDR2 SYGVNS, per germline. This CDR3 has 15 residues. The J segment lost 7 bases and the V segment lost 5 bases, leaving 8 bases of the junction unmatched.